This T cell receptor beta chain was identified in a study of neurological immune-mediated disorders. General study findings and limits: Private repertoires in all groups were suggested by the absence of shared CDR3 amino acid sequences among expanded clones across subjects. HTLV-1-associated myelopathy had the most TCR clonal expansion, while multiple sclerosis had the least, a level that fell below healthy controls.

Details on this clonotype: As yet, its antigen is unknown.

PBMCs stored at -80 C, numbering 2 million, were the origin of the unsorted libraries. Germline V gene sequence: CDR1 SEHNR, CDR2 FQNEAQ (reference sequence). The CDR3 totals 13 residues. V lost 1 base and J 0 bases, leaving 1 base between the germline ends. The cDNA came from 5'RACE with 10-nucleotide random UMIs. MiXCR, applied by TCRdb to the 5' RACE reads, yields one record per CDR3 protein. The data show roughly 74,000 distinct CDR3 sequences, 4% to 6% seen once. The TCR was taken from a man aged 18 to 30 with multiple sclerosis. The rearrangement joins TRBV7-9 to TRBJ1-3; D remains unclear. Sequencing was performed on PBMCs. Here the CDR3 reads CASSLVSGNTIYF. CDR3 DNA sequence: TGTGCCAGCAGCTTAGTCTCTGGAAACACCATATATTTT. The full variable domain, with the rest looked up from reference TRBV7-9 and TRBJ1-3, is DTGVSQNPRHKITKRGQNVTFRCDPISEHNRLYWYRQTLGQGPEFLTYFQNEAQLEKSRLLSDRFSAERPKGSFSTLEIQRTEQGDSAMYLCASSLVSGNTIYFGEGSWLTVV.